The sequence of this T cell receptor (beta chain) was determined in a study of T cells after yellow fever vaccination. This clonotype was seen only a few times. Antigen: not known. Generation of TCR cDNA used 5'RACE template switching (which added a universal primer site and UMIs). TCRdb re-called the 5' RACE reads through MiXCR, storing one row per CDR3 protein. In the table there are around 400,000 distinct CDR3 sequences, about 9.9% of which are singletons. From germline, CDR1 is WSHSY and CDR2 SAAADI. V gave up 10 bases and J gave up 0 bases, with 11 bases separating them. There are 13 residues in the CDR3. The study's findings and limits: In post-booster samples, most primary-vaccination clones reappeared (just under 98% CD4, approximately 91% CD8).

V and J are TRBV10-2 and TRBJ2-3; D is unresolved. The TCR originated in a man younger than 30 who received the YFV17D yellow fever vaccine. The sample consisted of PBMCs, taken on the day of the first yellow fever vaccination. CDR3 amino acids: CAITPGSTDTQYF. The CDR3 bases are TGCGCCATTACACCCGGAAGCACAGATACGCAGTATTTT.